These 10 T cell receptor beta chains were sequenced from one sample in a study of post-analysis software for immune sequencing data. General observations from the study: Roughly five TRBV segments were more frequent in patients than controls; TRBV5-6, TRBV5-1 and TRBV20-1 belonged to this group.

Their antigens remain unidentified. Researchers reported that TCR beta cDNA libraries carried unique molecular identifiers. TCRdb recomputed calls from the PCR reads with MiXCR, one row per CDR3 protein. The repertoire holds roughly 180,000 distinct CDR3 sequences, about 29% seen once, with about 1.6% in the top ten. Sequences were obtained from blood. These TCRs come from a girl aged 5 to 17 with multiple sclerosis.

This chain links TRBV6-5 with TRBJ2-5; 10 bases map to TRBD2. CDR1 is MNHEY, CDR2 SVGAGI, per germline. The CDR3 is 15 residues long. Unmatched junction bases numbered 9, after V lost 0 bases and J lost 11 bases. This CDR3 is CASSYSLAGANEQYF. CDR3 in DNA: TGTGCCAGCAGTTACTCTCTAGCGGGAGCAAATGAGCAGTACTTC.

This clonotype was detected many times. The chain carries TRBV29-1 and TRBJ2-1, with TRBD2 identical over 7 bases. The CDR3 is 14 amino acids. V gave up 4 bases and J gave up 5 bases; unmatched junction bases: 8. Germline CDR1 is SQVTM and CDR2 is ANQGSEA. The CDR3 region has the DNA TGCAGCGTTGGGGGGGGTGGCTACAACAATGAGCAGTTCTTC. Translating gives CSVGGGGYNNEQFF.

On this clonotype itself: One junction end does not reproduce the germline sequence, and a read error may be involved. This chain joins TRBV3-1 and TRBJ2-7; D is uncertain. This CDR3 is 15 amino acids long. Germline V lookup: CDR1 LGHDT, CDR2 YNNKEL (reference sequence). The CDR3 loop is CVSSQEVALSYEQYF. The CDR3 bases are TGTGTCAGCAGCCAAGAGGTAGCCCTCTCCTACGAGCAGTACTTC.

The chain employs TRBV30 and TRBJ1-3; D may be TRBD1 (5 bases). The germline V gene encodes CDR1 GTSNPN and CDR2 SVGIG (reference sequence). This CDR3 comprises 15 residues. Trimming shortened V by 3 bases and J by 0 bases, and 12 bases separated the two germline ends. For the CDR3, the DNA is TGTGCCTGGAGCCCCGGACATCGCTCTGGAAACACCATATATTTT. This codes for CAWSPGHRSGNTIYF.

There are a few counts of this clonotype. The chain combines TRBV5-5 with TRBJ1-4; 10 bases align to TRBD1. The CDR3 totals 18 residues. V shed 0 bases and J 8 bases; nucleotides not matched to a gene: 13. Per germline, CDR1 SGHKS and CDR2 YYEKEE (reference sequence). The CDR3 nucleotides read TGTGCCAGCAGCTTGGAGTGGACAGGGGGGACTCCCACCGAAAAACTGTTTTTT. Translation gives CASSLEWTGGTPTEKLFF.

This clonotype has more than one count but fewer than ten. The genes are TRBV18 and TRBJ1-4; no clear D gene. This CDR3 region has 14 residues. Germline CDR1 is KGHSH and CDR2 is LQKENI. V lost 6 bases to trimming and J lost 0 bases, with 8 bases between them. The CDR3 DNA reads as TGTGCCAGCTCGCCAGGAGCAACTAATGAAAAACTGTTTTTT. This translates into CASSPGATNEKLFF. Supplemented by reference TRBV18 and TRBJ1-4, the full variable domain reads NAGVMQNPRHLVRRRGQEARLRCSPMKGHSHVYWYRQLPEEGLKFMVYLQKENIIDESGMPKERFSAEFPKEGPSILRIQQVVRGDSAAYFCASSPGATNEKLFFGSGTQLSVL.

This clonotype was observed many times. V is TRBV20-1 and J is TRBJ2-7; the D gene is possibly TRBD1 (6 bases). V dropped 4 bases and J dropped 4 bases, with 14 bases sitting between them. Germline V CDR1 and CDR2: DFQATT, SNEGSKA (reference sequence). The CDR3 has 13 residues. The CDR3 protein is CSATPDSRYEQYF. Written as DNA, the CDR3 is TGCAGTGCTACCCCGGACAGCCGGTACGAGCAGTACTTC.

Many counts were recorded for this clonotype. The rearrangement uses TRBV2 and TRBJ2-3; no clear D. CDR1 and CDR2 from the germline V gene are SNHLY and FYNNEI. The CDR3 totals 13 residues. V lost 1 base and J lost 4, with 6 bases in between. CDR3 protein: CASSEERSDTQYF. The CDR3 DNA follows: TGTGCCAGCAGTGAAGAGCGATCAGATACGCAGTATTTT.

The chain has TRBV5-1 and TRBJ1-6; perhaps TRBD1 as D (5 bases). The germline V gene encodes CDR1 SGHRS and CDR2 YFSETQ. V was shortened by 7 bases and J by 7 bases, with 15 bases between the two germline ends. This CDR3 contains 14 residues. CDR3 loop: CASRLAGDNSPLHF. The CDR3 DNA reads TGCGCCAGCCGACTCGCCGGGGACAATTCACCCCTCCACTTT.

In this sample, this clonotype turned up many times. One base away lies a much larger clone, so this may be a sequencing read error. V and J are TRBV24-1 and TRBJ2-7, with 11 positions matching TRBD2. The CDR3 is 15 amino acids. Germline V gene data show CDR1 as KGHDR and CDR2 as SFDVKD. V trimming: 4 bases; J trimming: 3 bases; junction bases outside the gene matches: 4. This CDR3 reads CATSDRLAGSYEQYF. The DNA of the CDR3 is TGTGCCACCAGTGACCGACTAGCGGGAAGCTACGAGCAGTACTTC.